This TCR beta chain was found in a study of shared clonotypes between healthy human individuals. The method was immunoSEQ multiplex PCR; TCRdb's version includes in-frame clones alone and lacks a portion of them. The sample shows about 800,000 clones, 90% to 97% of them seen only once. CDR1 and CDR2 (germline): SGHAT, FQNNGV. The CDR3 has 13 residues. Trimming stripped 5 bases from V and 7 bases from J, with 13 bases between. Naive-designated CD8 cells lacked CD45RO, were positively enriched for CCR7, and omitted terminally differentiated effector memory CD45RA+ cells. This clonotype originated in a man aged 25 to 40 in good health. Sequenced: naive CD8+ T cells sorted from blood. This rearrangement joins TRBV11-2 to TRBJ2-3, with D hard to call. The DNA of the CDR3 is TGTGCCAGCAGCCCAAGACTGGGAAATACGCAGTATTTT. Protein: CASSPRLGNTQYF. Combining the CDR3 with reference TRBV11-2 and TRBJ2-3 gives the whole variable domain EAGVAQSPRYKIIEKRQSVAFWCNPISGHATLYWYQQILGQGPKLLIQFQNNGVVDDSQLPKDRFSAERLKGVDSTLKIQPAKLEDSAVYLCASSPRLGNTQYFGPGTRLTVL.